The 16 T cell receptor beta chains reported below all come from one sample, sequenced in a study of T-cell reconstitution after alpha-beta-depleted transplantation in children. A TCRbeta library incorporating unique molecular identifiers was prepared. TCRdb independently ran MiXCR on the PCR reads; one entry per CDR3 protein. The sample holds approximately 590,000 distinct CDR3 sequences, 8% to 11% seen once. The sample was PBMCs from the stem cell graft donor, taken from the stem cell graft. Every receptor here comes from a human donor who donated a stem cell graft to a child with acute myeloid leukemia.

The table lists this clonotype with a few counts. This chain joins TRBV6-6 and TRBJ2-7, with D possibly being TRBD1 (6 bases). Germline loops: CDR1 MNHNY, CDR2 SVGAGI (reference sequence). V lost 6 bases, J lost 3 bases, and 12 bases lay in between. The CDR3 runs 13 residues. The CDR3 reads CASRDRTVYEQYF. CDR3 nucleotides: TGTGCCAGCAGAGATCGGACAGTCTACGAGCAGTACTTC.

CDR3 residues: CASRRNGRASTDTQYF. CDR3 in DNA: TGTGCCAGCAGAAGAAACGGGAGGGCTAGCACAGATACGCAGTATTTT. The chain employs TRBV7-9 and TRBJ2-3, with TRBD2 matching 8 bases. Germline V gives CDR1 SEHNR, CDR2 FQNEAQ (reference sequence). The ends lost 6 bases at V and 0 bases at J; junction bases unmatched: 8. The CDR3 is 16 amino acids.

The sample holds a few counts of this clonotype. The chain joins TRBV29-1 to TRBJ2-1; TRBD1 matches 11 bases. The CDR3 has 15 amino acids. From germline, CDR1 is SQVTM and CDR2 ANQGSEA. Trimming at V came to 6 bases and at J to 8 bases, leaving 12 bases not matched to a gene. The CDR3: CSVVSGTGGWDEQFF. The CDR3 DNA reads TGCAGCGTCGTTTCCGGGACAGGGGGGTGGGATGAGCAGTTCTTC.

The V and J genes are TRBV29-1 and TRBJ2-6; D is unresolved. The CDR3 is made up of 13 amino acids. Germline-derived CDR1 and CDR2 are SQVTM and ANQGSEA. Trimming pared 2 bases from V and 2 bases from J, leaving 4 bases between. The chain's CDR3 is CSVERAGANVLTF. The CDR3 region has the DNA TGCAGCGTTGAACGGGCTGGGGCCAACGTCCTGACTTTC.

This clonotype was recorded a few times. J is TRBJ2-1 and V is TRBV9, with D possibly TRBD2 on 6 matching bases. The CDR3 contains 15 residues. Germline CDR1 is SGDLS and CDR2 is YYNGEE. Trimming stripped 0 bases from V and 5 bases from J, with 12 bases between. Here the CDR3 reads CASSVGLALNNEQFF. CDR3 DNA sequence: TGTGCCAGCAGCGTAGGGCTAGCGCTCAACAATGAGCAGTTCTTC.

The chain recombines TRBV29-1 with TRBJ1-2; 7 nucleotides align to TRBD1. Trimming at V came to 7 bases and at J to 8 bases, leaving 16 bases not matched to a gene. The CDR3 consists of 14 residues. Germline CDR1 and CDR2: SQVTM and ANQGSEA. CDR3 protein: CSARGHRGVEGYTF. CDR3 nucleotides: TGCAGCGCCCGAGGCCACAGGGGAGTAGAGGGCTACACCTTC.

The gene calls are TRBV20-1 and TRBJ2-1; 11 bases line up with TRBD2. The V and J ends lost 4 bases and 5 bases, in that order; junction bases with no gene match: 7. The CDR3 covers 15 residues. Germline V gives CDR1 DFQATT, CDR2 SNEGSKA (reference sequence). Here the CDR3 reads CSATTSGIGHNEQFF. The CDR3 nucleotides are TGCAGTGCTACGACTAGCGGGATAGGCCACAATGAGCAGTTCTTC.

The V call is TRBV29-1, the J call TRBJ1-4; 7 nucleotides match TRBD1. Germline lookup yields CDR1 SQVTM and CDR2 ANQGSEA. J was trimmed by 3 bases and V by 5 bases; bases with no gene match: 6. This CDR3 is 14 amino acids long. CDR3 sequence (DNA): TGCAGCGTTAGGGGGCGCGTAGCTAATGAAAAACTGTTTTTT. This translates into CSVRGRVANEKLFF.

This clonotype was detected a few times. This sequence joins TRBV19 and TRBJ1-5; D is uncertain. This CDR3 region has 14 residues. Germline CDR1 is LNHDA and CDR2 is SQIVND (reference sequence). Trimming took off 3 bases at V and 0 bases at J, with 6 bases between the two ends. This CDR3 is CASSMGVSNQPQHF. The CDR3 DNA follows: TGTGCCAGTAGTATGGGCGTTAGCAATCAGCCCCAGCATTTT.

CDR3 protein: CASSQGTVPWEQYF. The CDR3, as DNA: TGTGCCAGCAGCCAAGGGACCGTTCCTTGGGAGCAGTACTTC. The rearrangement uses TRBV14 and TRBJ2-7; D gene ambiguous. Germline CDR1 is SGHDN and CDR2 is FVKESK. The length of the CDR3 is 14 residues. V shed 1 base and J shed 7 bases, with 14 bases lying between them.

CDR3 nucleotides: TGTGCCAGCAGCTTACGACAGAGGGGCAATCAGCCCCAGCATTTT. Encoded protein: CASSLRQRGNQPQHF. The genes are TRBV5-6 and TRBJ1-5, with D perhaps matching TRBD1 (5 bases). Trimming pared 2 bases from V and 2 bases from J, leaving 11 bases between. Germline V gene sequence: CDR1 SGHDT, CDR2 YYEEEE. The CDR3 extends over 15 amino acids.

The V gene is TRBV29-1, the J gene TRBJ2-7; perhaps TRBD2 as D (5 bases). V was clipped by 7 bases and J by 2 bases, with 12 bases between them. The CDR3 runs 12 residues. Germline V gene lookup returns CDR1 SQVTM and CDR2 ANQGSEA. CDR3 protein: CSARTDPYEQYF. DNA of the CDR3: TGCAGCGCCCGGACTGATCCCTACGAGCAGTACTTC.

This clonotype was observed a handful of times. V usage is TRBV6-5 and J usage is TRBJ2-2, with TRBD2 matching over 13 bases. Germline V gene data show CDR1 as MNHEY and CDR2 as SVGAGI. There are 16 residues in the CDR3. Trimming removed 4 bases from V and 8 bases from J; junction bases left unmatched: 7. CDR3 in DNA: TGTGCCAGCAGTTCAACTAGCGGGAGGGGGGTAGGGGAGCTGTTTTTT. Translated: CASSSTSGRGVGELFF.

This clonotype was picked up a small number of times. The rearrangement links TRBV5-1 to TRBJ1-5; D not certain. CDR3 length equals 13 residues. Germline assignment: CDR1 SGHRS and CDR2 YFSETQ. V lost 3 bases and J 4 bases, leaving 8 bases between the germline ends. CDR3 DNA: TGCGCCAGCAGCTATGGCCAGAATCAGCCCCAGCATTTT. It translates to CASSYGQNQPQHF.

This chain links TRBV14 with TRBJ2-3, with D uncertain. Germline CDR1 is SGHDN and CDR2 is FVKESK. Trimming removed 0 bases at V and 4 bases at J, with 11 bases between. The CDR3 loop spans 15 amino acids. This CDR3 is CASSQDLAGADTQYF. The CDR3 coding sequence is TGTGCCAGCAGCCAAGATCTCGCTGGGGCAGATACGCAGTATTTT.

This clonotype has a handful of counts. The V call is TRBV25-1, the J call TRBJ1-4; a possible D gene is TRBD1 (5 bases). V lost 3 bases, J lost 5 bases, and 13 bases lay in between. Germline V gene lookup returns CDR1 MGHDK and CDR2 SYGVNS. The CDR3 has 15 residues. In nucleotides, the CDR3 is TGTGCCAGCAGTGAGGGGGGACTCCGAAATGAAAAACTGTTTTTT. Its protein is CASSEGGLRNEKLFF.